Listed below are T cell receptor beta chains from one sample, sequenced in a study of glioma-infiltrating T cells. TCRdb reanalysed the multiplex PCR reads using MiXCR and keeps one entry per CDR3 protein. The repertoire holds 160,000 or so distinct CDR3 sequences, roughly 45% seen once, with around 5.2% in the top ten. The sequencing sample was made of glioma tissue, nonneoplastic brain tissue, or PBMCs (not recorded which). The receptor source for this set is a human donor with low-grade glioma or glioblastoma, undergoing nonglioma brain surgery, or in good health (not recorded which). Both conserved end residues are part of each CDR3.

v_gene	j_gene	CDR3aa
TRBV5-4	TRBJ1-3	CASTKQGASGNTIYF
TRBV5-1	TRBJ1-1	CASSPSNTEAFF
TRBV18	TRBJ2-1	CASSPSQINEQFF
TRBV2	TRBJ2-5	CASRLRLALLETQYF
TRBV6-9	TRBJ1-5	CASSYPGQGNQPQHF
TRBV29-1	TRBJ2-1	CSVEGPSYNGQFF
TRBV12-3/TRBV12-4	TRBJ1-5	CASRQEGNQPQHF
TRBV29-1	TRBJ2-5	CSVGTGAKETKYF
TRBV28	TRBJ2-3	CASSTRGLAYTQYF
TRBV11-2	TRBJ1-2	CASRKQGTIYGYTF
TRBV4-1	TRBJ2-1	CASGQTSGRNEQFF
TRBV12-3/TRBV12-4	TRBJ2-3	CASSLSGSRTDTQYF
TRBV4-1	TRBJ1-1	CASSQDRAGRGTNTEAFF
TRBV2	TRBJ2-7	CASGVLDEQYF
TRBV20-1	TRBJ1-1	CSAGSMNTEAFF
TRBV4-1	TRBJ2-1	CASSEEGLAGGDEQFF
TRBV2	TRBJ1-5	CASSEAKMRQPKHF
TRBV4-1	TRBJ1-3	CASSQGSRKDPSGNTIYF
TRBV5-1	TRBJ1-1	CASSLDWVGTEAFF
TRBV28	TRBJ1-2	CASSPETTDGYTF
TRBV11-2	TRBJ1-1	CASSFSLGGTEAFF
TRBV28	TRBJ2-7	CASSPSSGTYEQYF
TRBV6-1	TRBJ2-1	CASSELAGGGYNEQFF
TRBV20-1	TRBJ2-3	CSARDETGGADTQYF
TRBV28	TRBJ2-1	CASSSTGLAHNEQFF
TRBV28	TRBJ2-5	CASHQTGTSSRETQYF
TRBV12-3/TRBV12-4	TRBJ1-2	CASSFENTLYGYTF
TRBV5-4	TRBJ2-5	CASSWIAGVQETQYF
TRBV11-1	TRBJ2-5	CASSFSSHQETQYF
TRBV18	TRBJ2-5	CASSPPALVQETQYF
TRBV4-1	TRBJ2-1	CASSQDLAGGPRRFF
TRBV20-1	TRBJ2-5	CSAIHRTTKETQYF
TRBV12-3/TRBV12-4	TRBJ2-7	CASSMTGTSSYEQYF
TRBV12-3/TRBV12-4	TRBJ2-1	CASKWEAYNEQFF
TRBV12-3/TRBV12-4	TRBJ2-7	CASSSQGASYGQYF
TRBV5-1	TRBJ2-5	CASSLTLGETQYF
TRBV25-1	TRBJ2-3	CASSSQGLADTQYF
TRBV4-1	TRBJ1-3	CDSSPGQGTGNTIYF
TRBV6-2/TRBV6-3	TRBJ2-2	CASSSTQAGPPGTGELFF
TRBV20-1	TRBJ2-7	CSAFRDRGYEQYF
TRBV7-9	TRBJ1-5	CASSGGGPFSNQPQHF
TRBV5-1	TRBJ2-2	CASALTDANTGELFF
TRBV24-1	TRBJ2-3	CATSAEGLGRDTQYF
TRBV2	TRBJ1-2	CASSEQNFNYGYTF
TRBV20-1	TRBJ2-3	CSDITRGTDTQYF
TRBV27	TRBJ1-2	CASSRDRGGIYGYTF
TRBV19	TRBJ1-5	CASSINHNQAQPQHF
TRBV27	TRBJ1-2	CASRGAGRNYGYTF